Following are 30 T cell receptor beta chains from one sample sequenced in a study of T-cell reconstitution after alpha-beta-depleted transplantation in children. A TCRbeta library incorporating unique molecular identifiers was prepared. One entry per CDR3 protein, called by TCRdb with MiXCR from the PCR reads. The table records just over 7,500 distinct CDR3 sequences, approximately 11% of them present only once. This specimen consisted of PBMCs, mostly from graft donor cells, obtained 60 days after TCRalphabeta/CD19-depleted stem cell transplant. The source of these receptors is a patient between 2 and 9 years old who had a stem cell transplant for inherited bone marrow failure, so the T cells may come from the graft donor.

This clonotype ranks as large (0.1 to 1%). The CDR3, as DNA: TGTGCCAGCAGCTTAGGAGACAGGTACAATCAGCCCCAGCATTTT. It encodes CASSLGDRYNQPQHF. The chain combines TRBV7-2 with TRBJ1-5; tentatively, D is TRBD1 (6 bases). Germline CDR1 SGHTA, CDR2 FQGNSA. This CDR3 comprises 15 residues. V was shortened by 1 base and J by 3 bases, with 10 bases between the two germline ends.

This clonotype has a count of ten or more. V is TRBV14 and J is TRBJ2-3; no firm D call. Trimming stripped 3 bases from V and 2 bases from J, with 12 bases between. The CDR3 is 15 amino acids. The V gene's germline CDR1 is SGHDN and CDR2 FVKESK. The CDR3, as DNA: TGTGCCAGCAGCCATCGTGACGAACCCACAGATACGCAGTATTTT. Translating gives CASSHRDEPTDTQYF. The whole variable domain, filled in from reference TRBV14 and TRBJ2-3, reads EAGVTQFPSHSVIEKGQTVTLRCDPISGHDNLYWYRRVMGKEIKFLLHFVKESKQDESGMPNNRFLAERTGGTYSTLKVQPAELEDSGVYFCASSHRDEPTDTQYFGPGTRLTVL.

This clonotype showed up many times. This chain joins TRBV3-1 and TRBJ2-3, with 7 positions matching TRBD2. The CDR3 contains 15 residues. V shed 5 bases and J 4 bases; nucleotides not matched to a gene: 9. Germline V gives CDR1 LGHDT, CDR2 YNNKEL (reference sequence). This chain's CDR3 is CASSYGPGRSDTQYF. Written as DNA, the CDR3 is TGTGCCAGCAGCTACGGGCCCGGGAGGTCAGATACGCAGTATTTT.

This clonotype was detected ten times or more. The chain links TRBV7-2 to TRBJ2-2; D is possibly TRBD2 (6 bases). The CDR3 has 15 amino acids. The germline V and J ends were trimmed by 5 bases and 5 bases, with 15 bases remaining between them. Germline-derived CDR1 and CDR2 are SGHTA and FQGNSA. CDR3 sequence reads: CASSGQLARTGELFF. The CDR3 DNA sequence: TGTGCCAGCAGCGGACAACTAGCACGAACCGGGGAGCTGTTTTTT.

Ten or more counts support this clonotype. The chain recombines TRBV20-1 with TRBJ1-5; 9 bases line up with TRBD1. The CDR3 totals 12 residues. Per the germline V gene, CDR1 is DFQATT and CDR2 is SNEGSKA (reference sequence). V was pared by 6 bases and J by 9 bases, with 6 bases of the junction left unmatched. Here the CDR3 reads CSARTGAGPQHF. The CDR3 bases are TGCAGTGCGCGGACAGGGGCAGGGCCCCAGCATTTT.

This clonotype was picked up many times. This sequence joins TRBV4-3 and TRBJ2-3, with 8 bases aligning to TRBD2. Trimming at V came to 4 bases and at J to 0 bases, leaving 3 bases not matched to a gene. CDR1 and CDR2 (germline): LGHNA, YSLEER. The CDR3 is made up of 15 amino acids. As DNA, the CDR3 is TGCGCCAGCAGCCCACTAGCGGACAGCACAGATACGCAGTATTTT. Translating gives CASSPLADSTDTQYF.

This clonotype showed up many times. The V and J genes are TRBV6-5 and TRBJ1-6; weak D call: TRBD1 (5 bases). The CDR3 runs to 16 residues. CDR1 and CDR2 from the germline V gene are MNHEY and SVGAGI. Trimming removed 2 bases at V and 5 bases at J, with 13 bases between. DNA of the CDR3: TGTGCCAGCAGTTACCATCCCCAGGGTAATAATTCACCCCTCCACTTT. Its protein product is CASSYHPQGNNSPLHF.

This clonotype is categorized as medium-sized (0.01 to 0.1%). This chain uses TRBV4-3 with TRBJ2-5; D gene unclear. The CDR3 is 20 amino acids. Germline V gene lookup returns CDR1 LGHNA and CDR2 YSLEER. V lost 0 bases, J lost 1 base, and 24 bases lay in between. The CDR3 spells CASSQDPPVVSPSLQETQYF. CDR3 bases: TGCGCCAGCAGCCAAGATCCCCCGGTTGTGAGCCCCTCTCTCCAAGAGACCCAGTACTTC.

This clonotype was seen at least ten times. This chain joins TRBV7-9 and TRBJ2-2, with TRBD2 matching 7 bases. Germline V gene lookup returns CDR1 SEHNR and CDR2 FQNEAQ (reference sequence). There are 16 residues in the CDR3. Trimming took 5 bases from V and 5 from J; bases not matched to a gene: 11. DNA for the CDR3: TGTGCCAGCAGCAGCCAGGGAGGGCCGCTGACCGGGGAGCTGTTTTTT. Amino acids: CASSSQGGPLTGELFF. The full variable domain, rest sourced from reference TRBV7-9 and TRBJ2-2, is DTGVSQNPRHKITKRGQNVTFRCDPISEHNRLYWYRQTLGQGPEFLTYFQNEAQLEKSRLLSDRFSAERPKGSFSTLEIQRTEQGDSAMYLCASSSQGGPLTGELFFGEGSRLTVL.

This clonotype was found many times. The rearrangement uses TRBV9 and TRBJ1-1; 9 bases are a match to TRBD1. Germline loops: CDR1 SGDLS, CDR2 YYNGEE. The trim removed 2 bases at V and 5 bases at J, leaving 4 bases unmatched. This CDR3 has 14 amino acids. The CDR3 reads CASSVRDRVTEAFF. The CDR3 nucleotides read TGTGCCAGCAGCGTCCGGGACAGGGTAACTGAAGCTTTCTTT.

The table lists this clonotype with many counts. The chain recombines TRBV6-2 or TRBV6-3 with TRBJ2-7; the match to TRBD2 covers 11 bases. V trimming: 5 bases; J trimming: 1 base; junction bases outside the gene matches: 4. CDR1 is MNHEY, CDR2 SVGEGT, per germline. The CDR3 runs to 15 residues. CDR3 sequence (DNA): TGTGCCAGCAGTGACCCTAGCGGGAGGTCCTACGAGCAGTACTTC. Translation gives CASSDPSGRSYEQYF.

This clonotype has ten or more counts. The chain has TRBV5-1 and TRBJ2-3; D is possibly TRBD1 (6 bases). The germline gives CDR1 SGHRS, CDR2 YFSETQ. The CDR3 has 13 amino acids. With 3 bases removed from V and 2 bases from J, the gap between germline ends came to 7 bases. CDR3 sequence: CASSYRATDTQYF. As DNA, the CDR3 is TGCGCCAGCAGCTACAGGGCCACAGATACGCAGTATTTT.

Many counts were recorded for this clonotype. This CDR3 reads CASTRLAGGPETQYF. The CDR3 region has the DNA TGTGCCAGCACCAGACTAGCGGGAGGGCCGGAGACCCAGTACTTC. V usage is TRBV6-1 and J usage is TRBJ2-5, with 14 bases lining up with TRBD2. Per germline, CDR1 MNHNS and CDR2 SASEGT. The ends lost 7 bases at V and 5 bases at J; junction bases unmatched: 6. CDR3 size: 15 residues.

This clonotype has at least ten counts. The V gene is TRBV3-1, the J gene TRBJ2-2; either TRBD1 or TRBD2 may fit D (5 bases each). This CDR3 contains 16 residues. Looked up from germline, CDR1 is LGHDT and CDR2 is YNNKEL (reference sequence). The V and J ends lost 4 bases and 2 bases respectively, with 14 bases between them. CDR3 nucleotides: TGTGCCAGCAGCCCGGGACGTCGGGACAACACCGGGGAGCTGTTTTTT. Translated, it gives CASSPGRRDNTGELFF.

This clonotype was seen repeatedly, ten times or more. The V and J genes are TRBV15 and TRBJ1-1, with D perhaps TRBD1 (6 bases). Germline lookup yields CDR1 LNHNV and CDR2 YYDKDF (reference sequence). V was pared by 5 bases and J by 4 bases, with 14 bases between. This CDR3 spans 14 amino acids. The CDR3 sequence is CATSYRGRGTEAFF. The CDR3 nucleotides read TGTGCCACCAGCTACCGGGGCAGGGGCACTGAAGCTTTCTTT.

This clonotype is medium-sized in the sample. The V and J genes are TRBV5-8 and TRBJ1-2, with TRBD1 matching over 8 bases. With V trimmed by 9 bases and J by 9 bases, 19 bases remained unmatched. This CDR3 has 15 amino acids. The V gene's germline CDR1 is SGHTS and CDR2 YDEGEE. The CDR3 nucleotides are TGTGCCACCATCGGACAGGGCGAACCTCCATCTCGCTACACCTTC. Its protein is CATIGQGEPPSRYTF.

This clonotype was detected many times. The V and J genes are TRBV28 and TRBJ2-2; 9 bases match TRBD1. The junction had 1 base not matched to a gene; V was cut back by 5 bases and J by 6 bases. The germline V gene encodes CDR1 MDHEN and CDR2 SYDVKM. The CDR3 is made up of 13 amino acids. The CDR3 here is CASSHRGPGELFF. For the CDR3, the DNA is TGTGCCAGCAGTCACAGGGGGCCCGGGGAGCTGTTTTTT.

This clonotype was found a few times. V gene TRBV20-1 combines with J gene TRBJ1-1; tentatively, D is TRBD1 (5 bases). The CDR3 is 13 amino acids. Trimming removed 3 bases at V and 4 bases at J, with 12 bases between. Per germline, CDR1 DFQATT and CDR2 SNEGSKA (reference sequence). The CDR3, as DNA: TGCAGTGCTAGGATAGGGAGGGGCACTGAAGCTTTCTTT. Its translation is CSARIGRGTEAFF.

By share, this clonotype counts as medium-sized (0.01 to 0.1%). The chain employs TRBV2 and TRBJ2-1, with 9 bases matching TRBD1. This CDR3 has 17 amino acids. V shed 4 bases, J shed 3 bases, and the junction held 10 bases outside the gene matches. Germline V gives CDR1 SNHLY, CDR2 FYNNEI. The CDR3 sequence is CASSGLRTGAFYNEQFF. CDR3 nucleotide sequence: TGTGCCAGCAGTGGACTCCGGACAGGGGCTTTCTACAATGAGCAGTTCTTC.

This clonotype appeared many times. This chain uses TRBV29-1 with TRBJ1-3, with unresolved D. This CDR3 is 12 amino acids long. The V gene's germline CDR1 is SQVTM and CDR2 ANQGSEA. V gave up 5 bases and J gave up 3 bases, with 8 bases separating them. The CDR3, as DNA: TGCAGCGTTCTAGGTCTTGGAAACACCATATATTTT. Amino acids: CSVLGLGNTIYF.

This clonotype was observed at least ten times. The chain combines TRBV7-2 with TRBJ1-5; a weak D match, TRBD1 (5 bases). CDR1 and CDR2 (germline): SGHTA, FQGNSA. The germline V and J ends were trimmed by 0 bases and 3 bases, with 12 bases remaining between them. CDR3 length equals 16 residues. This CDR3 reads CASSLAPGVLNQPQHF. CDR3 bases: TGTGCCAGCAGCTTAGCGCCGGGGGTTCTCAATCAGCCCCAGCATTTT.

Details on this clonotype: This could be a read error, since a much larger clone is one nucleotide away. V gene TRBV5-4 combines with J gene TRBJ1-2; no reliable D call. The CDR3 extends over 13 amino acids. Germline V gene data show CDR1 as SGHNT and CDR2 as YYREEE (reference sequence). Trimming took 3 bases from V and 3 from J, leaving 9 bases between them. The CDR3 nucleotides are TGTGCCAGCAGCTCCGACCTTCACTATGGCTACACCTTC. Amino acid sequence: CASSSDLHYGYTF.

The chain couples TRBV29-1 to TRBJ1-2, with TRBD1 matching 8 bases. J gave up 0 bases and V 6 bases, and 6 bases lay outside the gene matches. CDR3 length equals 14 residues. The germline gives CDR1 SQVTM, CDR2 ANQGSEA. The CDR3, as DNA: TGCAGCGTGGACTTACAGGGGGCTAACTATGGCTACACCTTC. It specifies CSVDLQGANYGYTF.

By frequency in the sample, this clonotype is large. The rearrangement joins TRBV4-3 to TRBJ2-1, with 10 bases lining up with TRBD2. There are 16 residues in the CDR3. V was pared by 0 bases and J by 15 bases, with 14 bases of the junction left unmatched. Germline CDR1 LGHNA, CDR2 YSLEER. The CDR3 reads CASSQEMWVAGGFLFF. CDR3 DNA sequence: TGCGCCAGCAGCCAAGAAATGTGGGTAGCGGGAGGCTTCTTGTTCTTC.

This clonotype is judged medium-sized. J is TRBJ1-1 and V is TRBV29-1; 7 bases are shared with TRBD1. CDR1 and CDR2 (germline): SQVTM, ANQGSEA. There are 15 residues in the CDR3. The V segment lost 0 bases and the J segment 0 bases; nucleotides outside the gene matches: 4. This CDR3 is CSVEEGDSVNTEAFF. In DNA form, the CDR3 reads TGCAGCGTTGAAGAAGGGGACAGTGTGAACACTGAAGCTTTCTTT.

The table lists this clonotype with many counts. The chain recombines TRBV4-2 with TRBJ1-4; D is uncertain. This CDR3 has 14 residues. The germline V gene encodes CDR1 LGHNA and CDR2 YNFKEQ. Between the trimmed V and J ends, which lost 0 bases and 4 bases, there was a span of 6 bases. CDR3 region: CASSQDGVNEKLFF. DNA of the CDR3: TGTGCCAGCAGCCAAGATGGGGTTAATGAAAAACTGTTTTTT.

This clonotype was seen ten or more times. This chain uses TRBV6-5 with TRBJ2-1; weak D call: TRBD1 (6 bases). The germline gives CDR1 MNHEY, CDR2 SVGAGI. The CDR3 length is 14 residues. V was cut by 2 bases and J by 8 bases, with 13 bases left in between. CDR3 sequence reads: CASSYRTYRDEQFF. DNA of the CDR3: TGTGCCAGCAGTTACCGGACTTACAGGGATGAGCAGTTCTTC.

The V and J genes are TRBV4-1 and TRBJ2-1; 16 bases fit TRBD2. Germline V gives CDR1 MGHRA, CDR2 YSYEKL. With V trimmed by 11 bases and J by 16 bases, 20 bases remained unmatched. The CDR3 totals 16 residues. The CDR3 loop is CAPSQDPGLAGGPGFF. The CDR3, as DNA: TGCGCCCCCAGCCAAGACCCGGGACTAGCGGGGGGGCCAGGCTTCTTC.

This clonotype was recorded many times. V usage is TRBV4-1 and J usage is TRBJ1-2; 8 positions agree with TRBD1. J lost 4 bases, V lost 7 bases, and 8 bases had no gene match. The CDR3 contains 14 residues. Germline CDR1 MGHRA, CDR2 YSYEKL. CDR3 in amino acids: CASTLSQGAYGYTF. The CDR3 region has the DNA TGCGCCAGCACCCTCTCCCAGGGGGCCTATGGCTACACCTTC.

This clonotype was counted ten times or more. V usage is TRBV6-5 and J usage is TRBJ1-5; 7 bases are shared with TRBD1. Unmatched junction bases numbered 10, after V lost 5 bases and J lost 6 bases. CDR3 size: 15 residues. CDR1 and CDR2 from the germline V gene are MNHEY and SVGAGI. The CDR3 nucleotides are TGTGCCAGCAGTCCTTTGACAGGGAAGGCTCAGCCCCAGCATTTT. Encoded protein: CASSPLTGKAQPQHF.